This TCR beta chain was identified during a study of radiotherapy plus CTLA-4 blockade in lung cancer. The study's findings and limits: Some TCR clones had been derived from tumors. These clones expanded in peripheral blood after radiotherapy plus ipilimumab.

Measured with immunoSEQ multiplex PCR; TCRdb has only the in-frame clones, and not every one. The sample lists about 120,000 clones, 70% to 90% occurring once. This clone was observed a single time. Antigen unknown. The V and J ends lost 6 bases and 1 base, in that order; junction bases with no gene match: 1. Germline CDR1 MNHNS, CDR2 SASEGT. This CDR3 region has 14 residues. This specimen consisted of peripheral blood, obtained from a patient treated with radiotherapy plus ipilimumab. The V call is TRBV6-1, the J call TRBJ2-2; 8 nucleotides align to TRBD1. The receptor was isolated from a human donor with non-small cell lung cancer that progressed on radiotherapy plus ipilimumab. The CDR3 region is CASRGQVNTGELFF. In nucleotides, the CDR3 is TGTGCCAGCAGGGGACAGGTGAACACCGGGGAGCTGTTTTTT.